One sample yielded the 27 T cell receptor beta chains listed below, sequenced in a study of cytomegalovirus exposure and HLA in healthy donors. TCRdb's table, derived via immunoSEQ multiplex PCR, lists solely in-frame clones and lacks some. The sample lists about 110,000 clones; around 90% were seen once. Sequencing was performed on PBMCs. The receptors originated from a woman between 18 and 30 years old in good health and CMV-seropositive.

The chain uses TRBV7-2 and TRBJ1-4; D is undetermined. CDR1 is SGHTA, CDR2 FQGNSA, per germline. This CDR3 comprises 15 residues. V lost 5 bases to trimming and J lost 4 bases, with 14 bases between them. The CDR3 region is CASSPEGIYNEKLFF. CDR3 bases: TGTGCCAGCAGCCCTGAGGGCATATATAATGAAAAACTGTTTTTT.

This clone has just one count. V gene TRBV4-1 combines with J gene TRBJ2-7, with 9 bases aligning to TRBD1. Germline CDR1 reads MGHRA; CDR2 reads YSYEKL. Germline trimming cut 0 bases from V and 6 bases from J; bases unmatched to any gene: 9. The CDR3 covers 16 residues. DNA for the CDR3: TGCGCCAGCAGCCAAGATCTGAACAGGGGGCATGGCGAGCAGTACTTC. Translating it yields CASSQDLNRGHGEQYF.

V is TRBV2 and J is TRBJ1-4, with no clear D. In germline, CDR1 is SNHLY, CDR2 FYNNEI. V was clipped by 8 bases and J by 0 bases, with 10 bases between them. This CDR3 contains 14 residues. The CDR3 nucleotides read TGTGCCAGCGCGACTGGAACAACTAATGAAAAACTGTTTTTT. It specifies CASATGTTNEKLFF.

The gene calls are TRBV27 and TRBJ2-5; 10 bases are shared with TRBD2. The V and J ends lost 5 bases and 1 base, in that order; junction bases with no gene match: 7. Germline values: CDR1 MNHEY, CDR2 SMNVEV (reference sequence). This CDR3 is 16 amino acids long. The CDR3 DNA sequence: TGTGCCAGCAGTCCGAGACTAGCGGGCGGCCAAGAGACCCAGTACTTC. Its protein is CASSPRLAGGQETQYF.

This chain connects TRBV5-1 to TRBJ1-3, with D tentatively TRBD1 (6 bases). V shed 0 bases and J shed 0 bases, with 10 bases lying between them. Germline CDR1 SGHRS, CDR2 YFSETQ. CDR3 length: 16 residues. The CDR3 spells CASSLGTGPSGNTIYF. CDR3 nucleotides: TGCGCCAGCAGCTTGGGTACAGGGCCCTCTGGAAACACCATATATTTT.

V is TRBV6-1 and J is TRBJ1-5; D uncertain. In germline, CDR1 is MNHNS, CDR2 SASEGT. This CDR3 has 14 amino acids. Between the trimmed V and J ends, which lost 5 bases and 2 bases, there was a span of 10 bases. The CDR3: CASSPSNGNQPQHF. The CDR3 bases are TGTGCCAGCAGTCCGAGTAATGGCAATCAGCCCCAGCATTTT.

The chain links TRBV6-6 to TRBJ1-2, with unresolved D. The CDR3 length is 15 residues. CDR1 MNHNY and CDR2 SVGAGI come from the germline V gene (reference sequence). The V end was cut by 6 bases, the J end by 2 bases, with 16 bases between. In DNA, the CDR3 is TGTGCCAGCAGAACGACCCGGTCGGGGAACTATGGCTACACCTTC. Protein: CASRTTRSGNYGYTF.

The J gene is TRBJ2-1, the V gene TRBV9; D is possibly TRBD1 (6 bases). The V end was cut by 4 bases, the J end by 10 bases, with 12 bases between. The CDR3 length is 12 residues. Germline CDR1 is SGDLS and CDR2 is YYNGEE. CDR3 amino acids: CASSPRQGEQFF. CDR3 nucleotides: TGTGCCAGCAGCCCAAGGCAGGGGGAGCAGTTCTTC. Using reference TRBV9 and TRBJ2-1 for the parts outside the CDR3, the full variable domain is DSGVTQTPKHLITATGQRVTLRCSPRSGDLSVYWYQQSLDQGLQFLIQYYNGEERAKGNILERFSAQQFPDLHSELNLSSLELGDSALYFCASSPRQGEQFFGPGTRLTVL.

This clone was seen once. The CDR3 region is CASSALTGLGINEQFF. The CDR3, as DNA: TGCGCCAGCAGCGCGCTTACAGGGCTAGGGATTAATGAGCAGTTCTTC. The V and J genes are TRBV5-1 and TRBJ2-1; the D gene is possibly TRBD1 (6 bases). The V gene lost 4 bases and the J gene lost 7 bases, with 21 bases spanning the gap. The CDR3 is made up of 16 amino acids. CDR1 is SGHRS and CDR2 is YFSETQ in the germline V gene.

The chain has TRBV7-2 and TRBJ2-1, with 8 nucleotides matching TRBD1. The V gene's germline CDR1 is SGHTA and CDR2 FQGNSA. V was clipped by 0 bases and J by 5 bases; unmatched bases: 3. This CDR3 region has 15 residues. The CDR3 loop reads CASSLAGQGDNEQFF. The CDR3 nucleotides read TGTGCCAGCAGCTTAGCTGGACAGGGTGACAATGAGCAGTTCTTC.

The V call is TRBV6-1, the J call TRBJ2-7, with a tentative D call TRBD1 (7 bases). CDR1 MNHNS and CDR2 SASEGT come from the germline V gene. The ends were cut back, 3 bases at V and 0 bases at J, with 15 bases in the middle. The CDR3 extends over 16 amino acids. The DNA for the CDR3 is TGTGCCAGCAGTGAGATGGGGGGACAGAGCTCCTACGAGCAGTACGTC. It yields the protein CASSEMGGQSSYEQYV.

V is TRBV2 and J is TRBJ1-4; possibly TRBD1 for D (5 bases). V dropped 3 bases and J dropped 7 bases, with 12 bases sitting between them. The length of the CDR3 is 14 residues. Germline loops: CDR1 SNHLY, CDR2 FYNNEI. The CDR3 region is CASSEEGVAEKLFF. The CDR3 DNA reads as TGTGCCAGCAGTGAGGAAGGGGTTGCTGAAAAACTGTTTTTT.

The V call is TRBV7-8, the J call TRBJ1-4; D might be TRBD1 (6 bases). Trimming removed 2 bases from V and 6 bases from J, with 10 bases in between. Germline loops: CDR1 SGHVS, CDR2 FQNEAQ. The CDR3 is made up of 14 amino acids. The CDR3 coding sequence is TGTGCCAGCAGCTTAAGGGGGAGAGATGAAAAACTGTTTTTT. Protein product: CASSLRGRDEKLFF. Together with reference TRBV7-8 and TRBJ1-4, the CDR3 gives the full variable domain: GAGVSQSPRYKVAKRGQDVALRCDPISGHVSLFWYQQALGQGPEFLTYFQNEAQLDKSGLPSDRFFAERPEGSVSTLKIQRTQQEDSAVYLCASSLRGRDEKLFFGSGTQLSVL.

The J gene is TRBJ1-1, the V gene TRBV29-1; D unresolved. This CDR3 has 12 amino acids. Trimming took 4 bases from V and 3 from J, leaving 9 bases between them. Germline V gene lookup returns CDR1 SQVTM and CDR2 ANQGSEA. CDR3 in DNA: TGCAGCGTTGTCGAGGGCCACACTGAAGCTTTCTTT. It yields the protein CSVVEGHTEAFF.

V and J are TRBV5-4 and TRBJ2-1; 7 bases align to TRBD1. V shed 0 bases and J 9 bases; nucleotides not matched to a gene: 6. CDR1 SGHNT and CDR2 YYREEE come from the germline V gene (reference sequence). This CDR3 has 14 residues. CDR3: CASSLALEGAEQFF. In DNA form, the CDR3 reads TGTGCCAGCAGCTTGGCCCTCGAGGGGGCTGAGCAGTTCTTC.

V gene TRBV28 combines with J gene TRBJ2-1, with unresolved D. Germline V gene sequence: CDR1 MDHEN, CDR2 SYDVKM. The V and J ends lost 2 bases and 10 bases respectively, with 15 bases between them. This CDR3 region has 14 residues. The CDR3 region has the DNA TGTGCCAGCAGTTTACCCGGCTCCTTCAGGGAGCAGTTCTTC. Translation: CASSLPGSFREQFF.

This chain uses TRBV7-6 with TRBJ2-7; 7 bases map to TRBD1. The CDR3 sequence is 14 residues long. Trimming cost V 5 bases and J 2 bases; bases outside gene matches: 6. In germline, CDR1 is SGHVS, CDR2 FNYEAQ. CDR3 DNA: TGTGCCAGCAGCGCTCGGGACAGTCCCTACGAGCAGTACTTC. Translated: CASSARDSPYEQYF.

CDR3 sequence: CATRQGTVNSPLHF. The CDR3 bases are TGTGCCACCCGCCAGGGGACAGTCAATTCACCCCTCCACTTT. This chain connects TRBV25-1 to TRBJ1-6, with TRBD1 matching over 7 bases. The CDR3 has 14 residues. V gave up 10 bases and J gave up 7 bases; unmatched junction bases: 10. The V gene's germline CDR1 is MGHDK and CDR2 SYGVNS.

This chain links TRBV19 with TRBJ1-1; the match to TRBD1 covers 8 bases. V gave up 8 bases and J gave up 1 base; unmatched junction bases: 12. The CDR3 is 16 residues long. The germline V gene has CDR1 LNHDA and CDR2 SQIVND (reference sequence). The CDR3 sequence: CASHPSRTGKNTEAFF. The CDR3 nucleotides read TGTGCCAGTCACCCCTCGAGGACAGGGAAGAACACTGAAGCTTTCTTT.

The chain couples TRBV28 to TRBJ2-1; D call uncertain. The V gene's germline CDR1 is MDHEN and CDR2 SYDVKM. The CDR3 is 13 residues long. Trimming removed 3 bases from V and 1 base from J, with 4 bases in between. In DNA, the CDR3 is TGTGCCAGCAGTTTCGTGTCCTACAATGAGCAGTTCTTC. This codes for CASSFVSYNEQFF.

As DNA, the CDR3 is TGTGCCAGCAGTGGAGAAACAACTAATGAAAAACTGTTTTTT. Protein product: CASSGETTNEKLFF. This chain uses TRBV25-1 with TRBJ1-4; D is unclear. Germline lookup yields CDR1 MGHDK and CDR2 SYGVNS. CDR3 length: 14 residues. V dropped 4 bases and J dropped 0 bases, with 6 bases sitting between them.

The CDR3 coding sequence is TGTGCCAGCAGTGAAGTTACAGTATATGGCTACACCTTC. It yields the protein CASSEVTVYGYTF. The V gene is TRBV6-1, the J gene TRBJ1-2, with D unclear. The V gene lost 1 base and the J gene lost 5 bases, with 8 bases spanning the gap. This CDR3 contains 13 residues. Germline V gene data show CDR1 as MNHNS and CDR2 as SASEGT.

This clone came up once. The rearrangement joins TRBV2 to TRBJ1-4; possibly TRBD1 for D (5 bases). The CDR3 has 15 amino acids. Germline V gives CDR1 SNHLY, CDR2 FYNNEI. The germline V and J ends were trimmed by 3 bases and 10 bases, with 18 bases remaining between them. The CDR3: CASSEIQGLMVKLFF. The DNA for the CDR3 is TGTGCCAGCAGTGAGATTCAGGGTTTGATGGTAAAACTGTTTTTT.

This chain connects TRBV5-5 to TRBJ1-2; D perhaps matches TRBD1 (5 bases). This CDR3 has 16 residues. With 1 base removed from V and 5 bases from J, the gap between germline ends came to 18 bases. The germline V gene has CDR1 SGHKS and CDR2 YYEKEE (reference sequence). CDR3 coding DNA: TGTGCCAGCAGCTTGCTCCGGGGCCGGGGGGTATATGGCTACACCTTC. This sequence encodes CASSLLRGRGVYGYTF.

The genes are TRBV4-1 and TRBJ2-5; D is uncertain. The CDR3 spans 14 residues. V was clipped by 0 bases and J by 0 bases, with 5 bases between them. Germline V gives CDR1 MGHRA, CDR2 YSYEKL. CDR3 in amino acids: CASSQDPYQETQYF. The CDR3 DNA follows: TGCGCCAGCAGCCAAGACCCGTACCAAGAGACCCAGTACTTC.

This chain uses TRBV7-9 with TRBJ2-6; D is unresolved. Trimming removed 1 base from V and 1 base from J, with 5 bases in between. Per the germline V gene, CDR1 is SEHNR and CDR2 is FQNEAQ (reference sequence). The CDR3 consists of 15 residues. This CDR3 reads CASSLVGSGANVLTF. CDR3 DNA: TGTGCCAGCAGCTTAGTCGGGTCTGGGGCCAACGTCCTGACTTTC.

This clone was found a few times. CDR3 protein: CSVGDDRGYGYTF. DNA of the CDR3: TGCAGCGTTGGAGACGACAGGGGATATGGCTACACCTTC. V gene TRBV29-1 combines with J gene TRBJ1-2; 8 positions agree with TRBD1. Trimming took 4 bases from V and 5 from J; bases not matched to a gene: 6. CDR1 and CDR2 from the germline V gene are SQVTM and ANQGSEA. CDR3 length equals 13 residues.